This record concerns one T cell receptor (beta chain) sequence. This sample stems from a study of blood T cell repertoires in COVID-19. Study in general: Material from acute and convalescent COVID-19 was sourced from the United States, Italy and Spain. The cDNA or gDNA used as material had been derived from T cells, B-cell-depleted T cells, or PBMCs.

In the original analysis: Counts of nucleated cells, estimated from reference gene primer amplification, were obtained. Method: immunoSEQ multiplex PCR; TCRdb's copy keeps in-frame clones and lacks some. V and J calls and clone size follow that table, whereas D and trimming were derived from the DNA. The sample lists around 280,000 clones, 70% to 90% occurring once. The clonotype comes from a woman in her 30s who had recovered from COVID-19. Sample: peripheral blood.

CDR3 sequence reads: CATSRDLLAGATDTQYF. In DNA, the CDR3 is TGTGCCACCAGCAGAGATTTGCTAGCGGGGGCCACAGATACGCAGTATTTT. The V and J genes are TRBV15 and TRBJ2-3; 10 nucleotides line up with TRBD2. J gave up 2 bases and V 0 bases, and 5 bases lay outside the gene matches. Germline assignment: CDR1 LNHNV and CDR2 YYDKDF (reference sequence). This CDR3 has 17 amino acids.